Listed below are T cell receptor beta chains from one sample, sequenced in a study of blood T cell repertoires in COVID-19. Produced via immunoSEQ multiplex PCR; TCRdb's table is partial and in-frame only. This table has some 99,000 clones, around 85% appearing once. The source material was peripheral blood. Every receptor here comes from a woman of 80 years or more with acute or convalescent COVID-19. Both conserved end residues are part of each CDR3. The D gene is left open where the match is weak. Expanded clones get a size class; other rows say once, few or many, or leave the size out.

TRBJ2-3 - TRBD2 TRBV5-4 CASRIAGGTDTQYF TGTGCCAGCAGAATAGCGGGGGGGACAGATACGCAGTATTTT
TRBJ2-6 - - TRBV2 CASRDSSGANVLTF TGTGCCAGCAGGGACAGCTCTGGGGCCAACGTCCTGACTTTC
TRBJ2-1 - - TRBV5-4 CASSSWGRGIGEQFF TGTGCCAGCAGCTCCTGGGGGCGGGGGATCGGTGAGCAGTTCTTC
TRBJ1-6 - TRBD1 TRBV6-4 CASSALPGGRNSPLHF TGTGCCAGCAGTGCCCTGCCAGGGGGTCGAAATTCACCCCTCCACTTT
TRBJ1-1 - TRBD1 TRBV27 CASSPRGRDGTEAFF TGTGCCAGCAGTCCAAGGGGGCGGGATGGGACTGAAGCTTTCTTT
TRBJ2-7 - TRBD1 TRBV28 CASGVGQASYEQYF TGTGCCAGCGGAGTCGGACAGGCTTCCTACGAGCAGTACTTC
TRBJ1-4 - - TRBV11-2 CASSLGERQQLFF TGTGCCAGCAGCTTAGGTGAGAGGCAACAACTGTTTTTT
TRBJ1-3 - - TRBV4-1 CASSLRGNGNTIYF TGCGCCAGCAGCCTCCGGGGGAATGGAAACACCATATATTTT
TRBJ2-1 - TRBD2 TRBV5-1 CASSRSGAGDYNEQFF TGCGCCAGCAGCCGGTCTGGGGCGGGGGATTACAATGAGCAGTTCTTC
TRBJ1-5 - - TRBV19 CASSILNQPQHF TGTGCCAGTAGTATCTTGAATCAGCCCCAGCATTTT
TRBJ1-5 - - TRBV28 CASREGRRNSNQPQHF TGTGCCAGCAGGGAAGGGAGGAGGAATAGCAATCAGCCCCAGCATTTT
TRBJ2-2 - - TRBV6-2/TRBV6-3 CASSYEGRGTGELFF TGTGCCAGCAGTTACGAGGGGCGGGGAACCGGGGAGCTGTTTTTT
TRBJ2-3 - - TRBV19 CASSLGGDTDTQYF TGTGCCAGTAGCCTGGGGGGTGACACAGATACGCAGTATTTT
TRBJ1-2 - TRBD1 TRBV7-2 CASTYQGAAFFTF TGTGCCAGCACCTATCAGGGGGCGGCCTTTTTCACCTTC
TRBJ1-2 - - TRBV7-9 CASSPGGSYGYTF TGTGCCAGCAGCCCCGGGGGTTCCTATGGCTACACCTTC
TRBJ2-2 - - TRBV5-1 CASSLEVAQAGELFF TGCGCCAGCAGCTTGGAGGTTGCGCAGGCCGGGGAGCTGTTTTTT
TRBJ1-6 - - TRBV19 CASSIGQINSPLHF TGTGCCAGTAGTATTGGACAGATTAATTCACCCCTCCACTTT
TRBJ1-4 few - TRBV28 CASSFVKGEKLFF TGTGCCAGCAGTTTTGTAAAGGGGGAAAAACTGTTTTTT
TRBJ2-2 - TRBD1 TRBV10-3 CAISEGRSGTGVTGELFF TGTGCCATCAGTGAGGGAAGATCCGGGACAGGGGTCACCGGGGAGCTGTTTTTT
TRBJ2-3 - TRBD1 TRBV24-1 CATSGSGQGYTDTQYF TGTGCCACCTCGGGCTCGGGACAGGGCTACACAGATACGCAGTATTTT
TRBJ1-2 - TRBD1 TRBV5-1 CASSTTGGEYGYTF TGCGCCAGCAGCACGACAGGGGGCGAATATGGCTACACCTTC
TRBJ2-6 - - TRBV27 CASSFLSGANVLTF TGTGCCAGCAGTTTTCTTTCTGGGGCCAACGTCCTGACTTTC
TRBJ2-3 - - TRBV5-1 CASSWTVDTQYF TGCGCCAGCAGCTGGACAGTGGATACGCAGTATTTT
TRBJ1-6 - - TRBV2 CASSGSKGKESPLHF TGTGCCAGCAGTGGGTCTAAGGGGAAGGAATCACCCCTCCACTTT
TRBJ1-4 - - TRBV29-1 CSVQMGHEKLFF TGCAGCGTCCAAATGGGGCATGAAAAACTGTTTTTT
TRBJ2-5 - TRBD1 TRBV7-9 CASSLYGTAGQETQYF TGTGCCAGCAGCTTATATGGGACAGCAGGGCAAGAGACCCAGTACTTC
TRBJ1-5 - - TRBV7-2 CASSPPGVSSNQPQHF TGTGCCAGCAGCCCTCCAGGGGTTTCGAGCAATCAGCCCCAGCATTTT
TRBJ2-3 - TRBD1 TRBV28 CASSLPGQGGDTQYF TGTGCCAGCAGCCTCCCGGGACAGGGGGGGGATACGCAGTATTTT
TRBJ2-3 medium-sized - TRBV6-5 CASSGQSGADTQYF TGTGCCAGCAGCGGTCAGTCAGGTGCAGATACGCAGTATTTT
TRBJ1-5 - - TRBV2 CASTQQENQPQHF TGTGCCAGCACCCAACAGGAAAATCAGCCCCAGCATTTT
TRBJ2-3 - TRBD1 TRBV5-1 CASSLIDRVTTDTQYF TGCGCCAGCAGCCTAATAGACAGGGTGACCACAGATACGCAGTATTTT
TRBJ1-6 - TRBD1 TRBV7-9 CASSQSGTERRGSPLHF TGTGCCAGCAGTCAGTCCGGGACAGAAAGACGAGGTTCACCCCTCCACTTT
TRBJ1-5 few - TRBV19 CASRAGRTNNQPQHF TGTGCCAGTAGGGCTGGACGGACTAATAATCAGCCCCAGCATTTT
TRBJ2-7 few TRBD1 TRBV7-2 CASSSDRGLIEQYF TGTGCCAGCAGCTCGGACAGGGGCCTGATCGAGCAGTACTTC
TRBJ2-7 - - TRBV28 CASSLASKSSYEQYF TGTGCCAGCAGTTTAGCTTCTAAGAGCTCCTACGAGCAGTACTTC
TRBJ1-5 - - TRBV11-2 CASSTSDSSGQPQHF TGTGCCAGCAGCACTTCGGACAGCTCCGGTCAGCCCCAGCATTTT
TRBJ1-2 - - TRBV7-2 CASSSPGSSYGYTF TGTGCCAGCAGCTCGCCTGGGAGTAGCTATGGCTACACCTTC
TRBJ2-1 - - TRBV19 CASSIGDGPSSYNEQFF TGTGCCAGTAGTATAGGAGATGGGCCCAGCTCCTACAATGAGCAGTTCTTC
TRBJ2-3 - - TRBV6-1 CASSDGTSTDTQYF TGTGCCAGCAGTGATGGGACTAGCACAGATACGCAGTATTTT
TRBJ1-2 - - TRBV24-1 CATSDPTAAGNYGYTF TGTGCCACCAGTGATCCAACCGCGGCGGGTAACTATGGCTACACCTTC
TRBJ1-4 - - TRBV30 CAWSPTANNEKLFF TGTGCCTGGAGTCCCACCGCGAATAATGAAAAACTGTTTTTT
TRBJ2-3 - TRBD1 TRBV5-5 CASSWGGTGTDTQYF TGTGCCAGCAGCTGGGGTGGGACAGGCACAGATACGCAGTATTTT
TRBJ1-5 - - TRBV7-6 CASSLGQSGNQPQHF TGTGCCAGCAGCTTAGGACAGTCGGGCAATCAGCCCCAGCATTTT
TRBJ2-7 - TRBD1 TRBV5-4 CASSLAGQGAHEQYF TGTGCCAGCAGCTTGGCCGGACAGGGGGCCCACGAGCAGTACTTC
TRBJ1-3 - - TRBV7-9 CASSLARTGNTIYF TGTGCCAGCAGCTTAGCGAGGACTGGAAACACCATATATTTT
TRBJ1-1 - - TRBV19 CASSIVTGNTEAFF TGTGCCAGTAGTATAGTGACGGGAAACACTGAAGCTTTCTTT
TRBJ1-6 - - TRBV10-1 CASAEGHNSPLHF TGCGCCAGCGCCGAGGGTCATAATTCACCCCTCCACTTT
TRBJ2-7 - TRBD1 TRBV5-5 CASSLGTGGLDEQYF TGTGCCAGCAGCTTGGGGACAGGGGGTTTAGACGAGCAGTACTTC
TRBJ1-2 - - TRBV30 CAWIGRNWAYGYTF TGTGCCTGGATCGGTAGGAATTGGGCCTATGGCTACACCTTC
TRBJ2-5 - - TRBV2 CASTPRGGLGETQYF TGTGCCAGCACTCCAAGGGGGGGGCTGGGAGAGACCCAGTACTTC
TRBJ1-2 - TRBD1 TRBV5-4 CASSLAGQVYGYTF TGTGCCAGCAGCTTGGCCGGACAGGTTTATGGCTACACCTTC
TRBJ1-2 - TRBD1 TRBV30 CACSNDRAFNYGYTF TGTGCCTGCTCAAATGACAGGGCATTTAACTATGGCTACACCTTC
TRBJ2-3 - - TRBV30 CAWSVPRGTQYF TGTGCCTGGAGCGTACCACGGGGTACGCAGTATTTT
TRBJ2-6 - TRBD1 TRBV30 CAWSTIWDRGSGANVLTF TGTGCCTGGAGTACTATTTGGGACAGGGGCTCTGGGGCCAACGTCCTGACTTTC
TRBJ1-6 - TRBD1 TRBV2 CASGDSRGGSPLHF TGTGCCAGTGGGGACAGCCGAGGGGGATCACCCCTCCACTTT
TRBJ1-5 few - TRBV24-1 CATSPGLGAGSNQPQHF TGTGCCACCAGTCCGGGTCTTGGGGCAGGGAGCAATCAGCCCCAGCATTTT
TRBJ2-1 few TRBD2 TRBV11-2 CASSISGSYNEQFF TGTGCCAGCAGCATTAGCGGGAGCTACAATGAGCAGTTCTTC
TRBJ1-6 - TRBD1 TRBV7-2 CASSLTGQGSRALHF TGTGCCAGCAGCTTAACGGGACAGGGGAGTAGAGCCCTCCACTTT
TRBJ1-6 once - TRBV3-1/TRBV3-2 CASSSQGEGFHNSPLHF TGTGCCAGCAGCTCACAGGGCGAGGGCTTTCATAATTCACCCCTCCACTTT
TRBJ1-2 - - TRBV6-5 CASSRGLSNYGYTF TGTGCCAGCAGCAGAGGCCTTAGTAACTATGGCTACACCTTC